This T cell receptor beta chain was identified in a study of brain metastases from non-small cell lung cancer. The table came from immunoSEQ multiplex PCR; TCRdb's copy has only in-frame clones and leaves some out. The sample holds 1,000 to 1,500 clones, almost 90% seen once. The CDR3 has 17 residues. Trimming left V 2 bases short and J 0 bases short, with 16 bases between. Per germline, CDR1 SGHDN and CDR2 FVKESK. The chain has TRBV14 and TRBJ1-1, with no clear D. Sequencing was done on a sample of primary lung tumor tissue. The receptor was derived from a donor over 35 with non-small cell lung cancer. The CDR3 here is CASSQNRGRALNTEAFF. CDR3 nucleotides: TGTGCCAGCAGCCAAAATAGAGGCAGAGCCTTGAACACTGAAGCTTTCTTT. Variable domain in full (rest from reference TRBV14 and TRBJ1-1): EAGVTQFPSHSVIEKGQTVTLRCDPISGHDNLYWYRRVMGKEIKFLLHFVKESKQDESGMPNNRFLAERTGGTYSTLKVQPAELEDSGVYFCASSQNRGRALNTEAFFGQGTRLTVV.